This is a list of T cell receptor beta chains from one sample in a study of blood T cell repertoires in COVID-19. This table comes from immunoSEQ multiplex PCR, and its TCRdb copy is limited to in-frame clones, with some not included. The sample lists some 100,000 clones; roughly 83% were seen once. Sequencing was carried out using peripheral blood. These receptors were taken from a human donor in a cohort sampled during active COVID-19. Both conserved end residues are part of each CDR3. The order of the fields is CDR3 protein, CDR3 DNA, CDR3 length, V gene, clone size, J gene, D gene. The D gene is left open where the match is weak. Clone size is stated in some rows and not others, as once, few, many or a class when expanded.

CDR3: CASSLDPGSEAFF; DNA: TGTGCCAGCTCGCTAGACCCAGGGTCTGAAGCTTTCTTT; length: 13; V: TRBV18; size: once; J: TRBJ1-1; D: NA
CDR3: CASSLDTRQTQYF; DNA: TGTGCCAGCAGCTTGGACACGCGGCAGACCCAGTACTTC; length: 13; V: TRBV5-5; size: NA; J: TRBJ2-5; D: NA
CDR3: CASSPQVGTAYGYTF; DNA: TGCGCCAGCAGCCCCCAGGTTGGGACAGCCTATGGCTACACCTTC; length: 15; V: TRBV5-1; size: NA; J: TRBJ1-2; D: TRBD1
CDR3: CASSIQESYEQYF; DNA: TGTGCCAGCAGTATACAGGAATCCTACGAGCAGTACTTC; length: 13; V: TRBV27; size: NA; J: TRBJ2-7; D: NA
CDR3: CASIGAGPTGELFF; DNA: TGTGCCAGCATTGGGGCGGGGCCCACCGGGGAGCTGTTTTTT; length: 14; V: TRBV2; size: NA; J: TRBJ2-2; D: NA
CDR3: CASSLEGGNTEAFF; DNA: TGTGCCAGCAGCCTAGAAGGGGGTAACACTGAAGCTTTCTTT; length: 14; V: TRBV7-9; size: NA; J: TRBJ1-1; D: NA
CDR3: CAISEGRTSGSSEQFF; DNA: TGTGCCATCAGTGAGGGTCGGACTAGCGGGAGTAGTGAGCAGTTCTTC; length: 16; V: TRBV10-3; size: NA; J: TRBJ2-1; D: TRBD2
CDR3: CASSLGAGSYEQYF; DNA: TGTGCCAGCAGCTTAGGGGCAGGCTCCTACGAGCAGTACTTC; length: 14; V: TRBV7-3; size: once; J: TRBJ2-7; D: NA
CDR3: CASSQPGTSFAGELFF; DNA: TGTGCCAGCAGCCAGCCCGGGACTAGCTTCGCCGGGGAGCTGTTTTTT; length: 16; V: TRBV11-2; size: NA; J: TRBJ2-2; D: TRBD2
CDR3: CASSGQGSRNEQFF; DNA: TGTGCCAGCAGCGGTCAGGGATCTAGAAATGAGCAGTTCTTC; length: 14; V: TRBV7-2; size: NA; J: TRBJ2-1; D: NA